The text below deals with one T cell receptor (beta chain). The antigen is unknown. This entry comes from a study of OX40 agonist ivuxolimab in advanced cancers. Whole-study results and caveats: Part of the nonresponder group also had normalized T-cell clonal expansion that was low.

Trimming cost V 2 bases and J 1 base, with 9 bases left between them. The CDR3 contains 14 residues. Germline V gene sequence: CDR1 SGDLS, CDR2 YYNGEE. Sequencing was performed with immunoSEQ multiplex PCR; in TCRdb, only in-frame clones are kept and a portion is missing. The table has around 14,000 clones, 70% seen once. The specimen comprised CD4+ or CD8+ T cells sorted from blood, sampled in a trial of the OX40 agonist ivuxolimab. This sequence joins TRBV9 and TRBJ2-5; D assignment may be TRBD1 or TRBD2 (5 bases each). The receptor comes from an adult with an advanced solid tumor such as melanoma, head and neck, liver or kidney cancer. The chain's CDR3 is CASSVDGAQETQYF. DNA of the CDR3: TGTGCCAGCAGCGTCGACGGGGCCCAAGAGACCCAGTACTTC.